The T cell receptor (beta chain) described here comes from a study of shared T cell receptors in the human thymus. Sequencing was performed with immunoSEQ multiplex PCR; in TCRdb, only in-frame clones are kept and a portion is missing. Here the sample spans some 640,000 clones, around 87% being singletons. The germline gives CDR1 MGHRA, CDR2 YSYEKL. Trimming left V 0 bases short and J 5 bases short, with 11 bases between. This CDR3 spans 15 amino acids. The sample was also reused in another study, on human thymus T cells. That paper adds: Overlap was high between thymic repertoires from unrelated individuals, as reported in related research.

The receptor was derived from a boy less than two years old with a congenital heart defect. J is TRBJ2-1 and V is TRBV4-1; TRBD2 might be the D (5 bases). The sequencing input was thymocytes. The CDR3 region has the DNA TGCGCCAGCAGCCAAGATGGGAGCAGACACAATGAGCAGTTCTTC. It translates to CASSQDGSRHNEQFF.